This is a list of T cell receptor beta chains from one sample in a study of blood T cells in healthy people across ages. TCRdb independently ran MiXCR on the 5' RACE reads; one entry per CDR3 protein. The table lists approximately 290,000 distinct CDR3 sequences, less than 30% of them singletons. Input material: blood. The receptors come from a woman aged 70-85 years in good health. The CDR3 runs from the conserved cysteine through the conserved F or W. Each record gives: V gene, J gene, D gene, clone size, CDR3 DNA, CDR3 protein. A D gene is named only where the DNA matches it firmly. Expanded clones get a size class; other rows say once, few or many, or leave the size out.

>TRBV7-2|TRBJ2-7|TRBD2|.
TGTGCCAGCAGCGGAACCGGGACTAGCGGATACTACGAGCAGTACTTC
CASSGTGTSGYYEQYF
>TRBV2|TRBJ2-7|TRBD1|.
TGTGCCAGCATCTTGGACAGGGGGCCAGCGGGTCTGTCCTACGAGCAGTACTTC
CASILDRGPAGLSYEQYF
>TRBV11-2|TRBJ1-1|TRBD1|few
TGTGCCAGCAGCTCGGGACAGGCGATCACTGAAGCTTTCTTT
CASSSGQAITEAFF
>TRBV7-9|TRBJ2-7|TRBD1|.
TGTGCCAGCAGCCTGGCCCGGGGTTGGGACAGGGCCGACGAGCAGTACTTC
CASSLARGWDRADEQYF
>TRBV12-3/TRBV12-4|TRBJ1-4|.|few
TGTGCCAGCAGTTTTTTCGGTGATGAAAAACTGTTTTTT
CASSFFGDEKLFF
>TRBV5-1|TRBJ2-3|.|.
TGCGCCAGCAGCTTGGTACCCGGGACAAGATCTTCTAGCACAGATACGCAGTATTTT
CASSLVPGTRSSSTDTQYF
>TRBV7-2|TRBJ1-6|.|few
TGTGCCAGCAGTTACCAAGTCCCGAGCTCTTCACCCCTCCACTTT
CASSYQVPSSSPLHF
>TRBV12-3/TRBV12-4|TRBJ2-3|.|.
TGTGCCAGCAGTCCCACGGGACCCCCCTTTGATACGCAGTATTTT
CASSPTGPPFDTQYF
>TRBV7-8|TRBJ2-1|TRBD1|.
TGTGCCAGCAGCTTTACGGACAGGGGCGATGAGCAGTTCTTC
CASSFTDRGDEQFF
>TRBV7-3|TRBJ1-6|.|few
TGTGCCAGCAGCTTATTGGCGGGAGGGCGACATAATTCACCCCTCCACTTT
CASSLLAGGRHNSPLHF